Each of the 21 T cell receptor beta chains below was sequenced from the same sample in a study of blood T cell repertoires in COVID-19. TCRdb keeps only in-frame clones here, not all; method: immunoSEQ multiplex PCR. The table shows approximately 160,000 clones, with approximately 85% occurring only once. The sequencing input was peripheral blood. These receptor sequences come from a man aged 55 to 70 who had recovered from COVID-19.

This chain uses TRBV29-1 with TRBJ1-4, with 8 bases that match TRBD1. The V segment lost 6 bases and the J segment 8 bases; nucleotides outside the gene matches: 8. Germline V gene lookup returns CDR1 SQVTM and CDR2 ANQGSEA. The CDR3 length is 13 residues. Written as DNA, the CDR3 is TGCAGCGTGGAAACAGGGGGAGGGGAAAAACTGTTTTTT. It is translated as CSVETGGGEKLFF.

This chain uses TRBV19 with TRBJ2-7; 7 nucleotides agree with TRBD1. The V gene end was trimmed by 3 bases and the J gene end by 2 bases; junction bases not matched to a gene: 16. This CDR3 comprises 18 residues. Per the germline V gene, CDR1 is LNHDA and CDR2 is SQIVND (reference sequence). In nucleotides, the CDR3 is TGTGCCAGTAGTATCTGGTCATTTGCCGGGACAGCCACCTACGAGCAGTACTTC. It specifies CASSIWSFAGTATYEQYF.

The gene calls are TRBV19 and TRBJ2-7; 8 nucleotides agree with TRBD1. In germline, CDR1 is LNHDA, CDR2 SQIVND (reference sequence). This CDR3 comprises 14 residues. V lost 3 bases to trimming and J lost 4 bases; unmatched junction nucleotides: 5. CDR3 loop: CASSIRGQGYEQYF. DNA of the CDR3: TGTGCCAGTAGTATTCGAGGACAGGGATACGAGCAGTACTTC.

The rearrangement joins TRBV5-4 to TRBJ2-5; TRBD1 aligns across 7 bases. The CDR3 is 13 residues long. Germline V CDR1 and CDR2: SGHNT, YYREEE (reference sequence). Trimming removed 3 bases from V and 6 bases from J; junction bases left unmatched: 5. This CDR3 is CASSSEGAKTQYF. CDR3 nucleotide sequence: TGTGCCAGCAGCTCCGAGGGGGCAAAGACCCAGTACTTC.

The gene calls are TRBV7-9 and TRBJ2-3; D gene unclear. This CDR3 is 15 amino acids long. CDR1 is SEHNR, CDR2 FQNEAQ, per germline (reference sequence). V was clipped by 3 bases and J by 3 bases, with 13 bases between them. Written as DNA, the CDR3 is TGTGCCAGCAGCTTGTTAGCTGCAACAACAGATACGCAGTATTTT. This translates into CASSLLAATTDTQYF.

The rearrangement links TRBV6-5 to TRBJ2-1, with 8 bases fitting TRBD2. Unmatched junction bases numbered 5, after V lost 8 bases and J lost 2 bases. Germline V CDR1 and CDR2: MNHEY, SVGAGI. The CDR3 contains 14 residues. CDR3 loop: CASGLAEPYNEQFF. CDR3 coding DNA: TGTGCCAGCGGACTAGCCGAGCCCTACAATGAGCAGTTCTTC.

The CDR3 is CASSQTEDTYEQYF. The DNA for the CDR3 is TGTGCCAGCAGCCAAACCGAGGACACCTACGAGCAGTACTTC. This chain uses TRBV3-1 (or the pseudogene TRBV3-2) with TRBJ2-7; weak D call: TRBD1 (5 bases). Germline V lookup: CDR1 LGHDT, CDR2 YNNKEL (reference sequence). V lost 2 bases to trimming and J lost 2 bases, with 10 bases between them. The CDR3 has 14 amino acids.

The CDR3, as DNA: TGTGCCACCAGCTCGTGGGGAGGCAGGGAGGACGAAGGCTACACCTTC. Residues: CATSSWGGREDEGYTF. The chain couples TRBV15 to TRBJ1-2, with D possibly being TRBD1 (5 bases). Germline CDR1 LNHNV, CDR2 YYDKDF (reference sequence). Trimming pared 5 bases from V and 8 bases from J, leaving 24 bases between. This CDR3 has 16 residues.

The chain uses TRBV7-9 and TRBJ2-5, with TRBD2 matching over 7 bases. Per the germline V gene, CDR1 is SEHNR and CDR2 is FQNEAQ (reference sequence). The V segment lost 1 base and the J segment 0 bases; nucleotides outside the gene matches: 5. The CDR3 has 16 residues. The DNA for the CDR3 is TGTGCCAGCAGCTTAGGCGCGGGGGAGTACCAAGAGACCCAGTACTTC. Its protein is CASSLGAGEYQETQYF.

CDR3 protein: CASSPRAQLPSTDTQYF. CDR3 in DNA: TGTGCCAGTAGTCCCAGGGCCCAACTGCCGAGCACAGATACGCAGTATTTT. The gene calls are TRBV19 and TRBJ2-3, with TRBD1 as a possible D gene (5 bases). The CDR3 has 17 amino acids. Germline V gene lookup returns CDR1 LNHDA and CDR2 SQIVND (reference sequence). Trimming pared 5 bases from V and 0 bases from J, leaving 18 bases between.

V and J are TRBV5-1 and TRBJ1-6, with a possible D match to TRBD1 (6 bases). The CDR3 sequence is 14 residues long. V shed 6 bases and J shed 6 bases, with 13 bases lying between them. Germline V CDR1 and CDR2: SGHRS, YFSETQ. For the CDR3, the DNA is TGCGCCAGCACCGAAGACAGGATTAATTCACCCCTCCACTTT. Translation: CASTEDRINSPLHF.

The chain employs TRBV5-4 and TRBJ2-3; 11 bases agree with TRBD2. Germline loops: CDR1 SGHNT, CDR2 YYREEE (reference sequence). There are 16 residues in the CDR3. Germline trimming cut 1 base from V and 2 bases from J; bases unmatched to any gene: 3. The CDR3 coding sequence is TGTGCCAGCAGCTTGAAACTAGCGGGGGACACAGATACGCAGTATTTT. Amino acids: CASSLKLAGDTDTQYF.

V gene TRBV2 combines with J gene TRBJ2-6; no firm D call. Germline loops: CDR1 SNHLY, CDR2 FYNNEI. Trimming removed 5 bases from V and 0 bases from J, with 5 bases in between. The CDR3 has 14 residues. In DNA form, the CDR3 reads TGTGCCAGCAGTTCACTCTCTGGGGCCAACGTCCTGACTTTC. Translating gives CASSSLSGANVLTF. The full variable domain, completed using reference TRBV2 and TRBJ2-6, is EPEVTQTPSHQVTQMGQEVILRCVPISNHLYFYWYRQILGQKVEFLVSFYNNEISEKSEIFDDQFSVERPDGSNFTLKIRSTKLEDSAMYFCASSSLSGANVLTFGAGSRLTVL.

The V and J genes are TRBV6-5 and TRBJ2-7; 8 bases agree with TRBD2. Trimming at V came to 5 bases and at J to 7 bases, leaving 13 bases not matched to a gene. The CDR3 loop spans 15 amino acids. Germline V gene data show CDR1 as MNHEY and CDR2 as SVGAGI. In DNA, the CDR3 is TGTGCCAGCAGTAATAGCGGGGCCCCATGGGGGGAGCAGTACTTC. Amino acids: CASSNSGAPWGEQYF.

The CDR3 DNA reads as TGTGCCATCAGTGAGTCGGAGGGACAGGGGAACACTGAAGCTTTCTTT. Amino acids: CAISESEGQGNTEAFF. V gene TRBV10-3 combines with J gene TRBJ1-1, with 9 bases identical to TRBD1. This CDR3 is built from 16 residues. Germline trimming cut 0 bases from V and 1 base from J; bases unmatched to any gene: 3. The germline CDR1 and CDR2 sequences are ENHRY and SYGVKD.

V gene TRBV28 combines with J gene TRBJ2-3, with a possible D match to TRBD1 (6 bases). V lost 8 bases and J 9 bases, leaving 18 bases between the germline ends. CDR1 and CDR2 from the germline V gene are MDHEN and SYDVKM. The CDR3 is 13 residues long. Here the CDR3 reads CASLREGVGTQYF. CDR3 coding DNA: TGTGCCAGCCTGCGTGAGGGGGTGGGGACGCAGTATTTT.

The chain joins TRBV29-1 to TRBJ1-2, with TRBD1 matching 7 bases. This CDR3 spans 11 amino acids. Per germline, CDR1 SQVTM and CDR2 ANQGSEA. CDR3 region: CGGGQDYGYTF. The CDR3 bases are TGCGGAGGCGGACAGGACTATGGCTACACCTTC.

V is TRBV7-8 and J is TRBJ1-2, with D unclear. Trimming left V 2 bases short and J 4 bases short, with 14 bases between. This CDR3 is built from 15 residues. Germline V lookup: CDR1 SGHVS, CDR2 FQNEAQ. The CDR3 sequence: CASSLRAREGYGYTF. Here the CDR3 DNA reads TGTGCCAGCAGCTTAAGGGCAAGGGAGGGCTATGGCTACACCTTC. Complete variable domain (other parts from reference TRBV7-8 and TRBJ1-2): GAGVSQSPRYKVAKRGQDVALRCDPISGHVSLFWYQQALGQGPEFLTYFQNEAQLDKSGLPSDRFFAERPEGSVSTLKIQRTQQEDSAVYLCASSLRAREGYGYTFGSGTRLTVV.

The CDR3 coding sequence is TGTGCCAGCACCCCCGGGGGCGGGGGGAGCACAGATACGCAGTATTTT. It specifies CASTPGGGGSTDTQYF. V and J are TRBV6-2 or TRBV6-3 and TRBJ2-3; 8 nucleotides line up with TRBD2. Germline V lookup: CDR1 MNHEY, CDR2 SVGEGT. The CDR3 has 16 amino acids. V was pared by 7 bases and J by 0 bases, with 9 bases of the junction left unmatched.

The rearrangement links TRBV7-2 to TRBJ2-5; 8 bases align to TRBD1. This CDR3 comprises 15 residues. The trim removed 5 bases at V and 3 bases at J, leaving 8 bases unmatched. CDR1 is SGHTA and CDR2 is FQGNSA in the germline V gene. DNA of the CDR3: TGTGCCAGCAGCAACAGGGGGGAGCGGGAAGAGACCCAGTACTTC. Protein product: CASSNRGEREETQYF.

This clone was detected a few times. The V call is TRBV10-3, the J call TRBJ2-3, with D maybe TRBD2 (5 bases). Germline loops: CDR1 ENHRY, CDR2 SYGVKD. Trimming removed 10 bases at V and 0 bases at J, with 14 bases between. CDR3 size: 14 residues. The CDR3, as DNA: TGTGCCACCCGGACTGACGATAGCACAGATACGCAGTATTTT. It codes for CATRTDDSTDTQYF.